The rows below give T cell receptor beta chains drawn from one sample of a study of blood T cells in healthy people across ages. TCRdb re-called the 5' RACE reads with MiXCR, one entry per CDR3 protein. Altogether over 600,000 distinct CDR3 sequences are present, about 47% being singletons, with the ten largest covering 18%. Material: blood. Receptors were obtained from a man older than 75 in good health. Both conserved end residues are part of each CDR3. Fields, in order: D gene, J gene, V gene, clone size, CDR3 protein, CDR3 DNA. A D gene is named only where the DNA matches it firmly. Clone sizes are given selectively: once, few, many, or a class where the clone is expanded.

D gene: TRBD1; J gene: TRBJ1-4; V gene: TRBV28; clone size: NA; CDR3 protein: CASMTTGANEKLFF; CDR3 DNA: TGTGCCAGCATGACAACAGGGGCTAATGAAAAACTGTTTTTT
D gene: NA; J gene: TRBJ1-6; V gene: TRBV12-3/TRBV12-4; clone size: many; CDR3 protein: CASSLAVGTSNSPLHF; CDR3 DNA: TGTGCCAGCAGTTTGGCGGTCGGGACCTCCAATTCACCCCTCCACTTT
D gene: NA; J gene: TRBJ2-7; V gene: TRBV21-1; clone size: NA; CDR3 protein: CASSKARAGFYEQYF; CDR3 DNA: TGTGCCAGCAGCAAAGCGAGGGCGGGCTTCTACGAGCAGTACTTC
D gene: NA; J gene: TRBJ1-1; V gene: TRBV5-6; clone size: NA; CDR3 protein: CASSRRWGVQGNTEAFF; CDR3 DNA: TGTGCCAGCAGCCGGAGATGGGGGGTTCAGGGGAACACTGAAGCTTTCTTT
D gene: NA; J gene: TRBJ2-7; V gene: TRBV3-1; clone size: few; CDR3 protein: CASSLSGAGSYEQYF; CDR3 DNA: TGTGCCAGCAGCCTTTCGGGGGCTGGATCCTACGAGCAGTACTTC
D gene: NA; J gene: TRBJ2-3; V gene: TRBV6-6; clone size: NA; CDR3 protein: CASSYRGGTDTQYF; CDR3 DNA: TGTGCCAGCAGTTACAGGGGAGGCACAGATACGCAGTATTTT
D gene: TRBD1; J gene: TRBJ2-5; V gene: TRBV2; clone size: NA; CDR3 protein: CASSKQGAMNEQYF; CDR3 DNA: TGTGCCAGCAGCAAACAGGGGGCAATGAATGAGCAGTACTTC
D gene: TRBD2; J gene: TRBJ2-1; V gene: TRBV29-1; clone size: NA; CDR3 protein: CSVEAGLADEQFF; CDR3 DNA: TGCAGCGTTGAAGCAGGACTAGCGGATGAGCAGTTCTTC
D gene: NA; J gene: TRBJ1-4; V gene: TRBV7-9; clone size: few; CDR3 protein: CASSRQEFNEKLFF; CDR3 DNA: TGTGCCAGCAGCCGACAGGAGTTTAATGAAAAACTGTTTTTT
D gene: TRBD1; J gene: TRBJ2-4; V gene: TRBV6-1; clone size: NA; CDR3 protein: CASSLTGQGRNIQYF; CDR3 DNA: TGTGCCAGCAGTCTGACGGGACAGGGGCGGAACATTCAGTACTTC
D gene: TRBD1; J gene: TRBJ1-3; V gene: TRBV9; clone size: NA; CDR3 protein: CASSGWDSSGNTIYF; CDR3 DNA: TGTGCCAGCAGCGGATGGGACAGCTCTGGAAACACCATATATTTT
D gene: TRBD1; J gene: TRBJ2-7; V gene: TRBV10-3; clone size: NA; CDR3 protein: CAISQGAHEQYF; CDR3 DNA: TGTGCCATCAGTCAGGGGGCCCACGAGCAGTACTTC
D gene: TRBD1; J gene: TRBJ2-1; V gene: TRBV24-1; clone size: few; CDR3 protein: CANLGTDSNEQFF; CDR3 DNA: TGTGCCAACCTGGGGACAGACTCCAATGAGCAGTTCTTC
D gene: TRBD2; J gene: TRBJ2-1; V gene: TRBV5-1; clone size: NA; CDR3 protein: CASSPGTSDYNEQFF; CDR3 DNA: TGCGCCAGCAGCCCCGGGACTAGCGACTACAATGAGCAGTTCTTC
D gene: NA; J gene: TRBJ1-2; V gene: TRBV20-1; clone size: NA; CDR3 protein: CSARRERAYGYTF; CDR3 DNA: TGCAGTGCTAGAAGAGAAAGAGCTTATGGCTACACCTTC
D gene: NA; J gene: TRBJ1-4; V gene: TRBV5-5; clone size: NA; CDR3 protein: CASSLGRIDEKLFF; CDR3 DNA: TGTGCCAGCAGCTTGGGGAGGATTGATGAAAAACTGTTTTTT
D gene: TRBD2; J gene: TRBJ2-5; V gene: TRBV29-1; clone size: NA; CDR3 protein: CSGKRGDYDEQYF; CDR3 DNA: TGCAGCGGAAAGAGAGGGGACTACGATGAGCAGTACTTC
D gene: NA; J gene: TRBJ2-7; V gene: TRBV29-1; clone size: NA; CDR3 protein: CSARALLSYNEQYF; CDR3 DNA: TGCAGCGCAAGGGCCCTTCTCTCCTACAATGAGCAGTACTTC
D gene: TRBD1; J gene: TRBJ1-6; V gene: TRBV20-1; clone size: many; CDR3 protein: CSARGDRRSYNSPLHF; CDR3 DNA: TGCAGTGCTAGGGGGGACAGGCGCTCCTATAATTCACCCCTCCACTTT
D gene: NA; J gene: TRBJ2-2; V gene: TRBV18; clone size: NA; CDR3 protein: CASSPTGIGTGELFF; CDR3 DNA: TGTGCCAGCTCACCTACAGGGATTGGGACCGGGGAGCTGTTTTTT
D gene: NA; J gene: TRBJ2-7; V gene: TRBV27; clone size: NA; CDR3 protein: CAGSPLGRGIGNEQYF; CDR3 DNA: TGTGCCGGCAGTCCCCTTGGCCGAGGGATTGGTAACGAGCAGTACTTC
D gene: TRBD1; J gene: TRBJ2-3; V gene: TRBV20-1; clone size: NA; CDR3 protein: CSAISGTGNTDTQYF; CDR3 DNA: TGCAGTGCCATCTCCGGGACAGGGAACACAGATACGCAGTATTTT
D gene: NA; J gene: TRBJ2-1; V gene: TRBV11-2; clone size: NA; CDR3 protein: CASSLAGYNNEQFF; CDR3 DNA: TGTGCCAGCAGCTTGGCGGGGTACAACAATGAGCAGTTCTTC
D gene: TRBD2; J gene: TRBJ2-5; V gene: TRBV18; clone size: NA; CDR3 protein: CASSPIGRETQYF; CDR3 DNA: TGTGCCAGCTCACCGATCGGGAGGGAGACCCAGTACTTC
D gene: TRBD1; J gene: TRBJ1-2; V gene: TRBV27; clone size: NA; CDR3 protein: CASSYAGQPNYGYTF; CDR3 DNA: TGTGCCAGCAGTTACGCGGGACAGCCTAACTATGGCTACACCTTC
D gene: TRBD2; J gene: TRBJ2-1; V gene: TRBV7-9; clone size: NA; CDR3 protein: CASSLEGASGTYNEQFF; CDR3 DNA: TGTGCCAGCAGCTTAGAGGGGGCTAGCGGGACCTACAATGAGCAGTTCTTC
D gene: NA; J gene: TRBJ2-3; V gene: TRBV3-1; clone size: NA; CDR3 protein: CASSQRFAEGGNTQYF; CDR3 DNA: TGTGCCAGCAGCCAGCGATTCGCGGAAGGGGGGAATACGCAGTATTTT
D gene: TRBD1; J gene: TRBJ1-5; V gene: TRBV6-7; clone size: NA; CDR3 protein: CAKSTDRGMGQPQHF; CDR3 DNA: TGTGCCAAGTCCACGGACAGGGGGATGGGACAGCCCCAGCATTTT
D gene: TRBD2; J gene: TRBJ2-1; V gene: TRBV20-1; clone size: NA; CDR3 protein: CSANYGGERSNEQFF; CDR3 DNA: TGCAGTGCCAACTACGGGGGGGAGCGGTCAAATGAGCAGTTCTTC
D gene: NA; J gene: TRBJ2-7; V gene: TRBV6-2/TRBV6-3; clone size: NA; CDR3 protein: CASSLGPFSEQYF; CDR3 DNA: TGTGCCAGCAGTTTAGGACCCTTTAGCGAGCAGTACTTC
D gene: TRBD2; J gene: TRBJ2-7; V gene: TRBV2; clone size: NA; CDR3 protein: CASSPRTSDLYEQYF; CDR3 DNA: TGTGCCAGCAGTCCCCGGACTAGCGACCTCTACGAGCAGTACTTC
D gene: NA; J gene: TRBJ1-4; V gene: TRBV3-1; clone size: NA; CDR3 protein: CASSRRVGHPLRGNEKLFF; CDR3 DNA: TGTGCCAGCAGCCGCCGCGTCGGACATCCCCTGCGGGGTAATGAAAAACTGTTTTTT
D gene: NA; J gene: TRBJ1-2; V gene: TRBV28; clone size: NA; CDR3 protein: CASITGGGLGYTF; CDR3 DNA: TGTGCCAGCATTACAGGAGGAGGTTTGGGCTACACCTTC
D gene: NA; J gene: TRBJ2-5; V gene: TRBV27; clone size: NA; CDR3 protein: CASSHLPLVAETQYF; CDR3 DNA: TGTGCCAGCAGCCACCTCCCGTTAGTAGCTGAGACCCAGTACTTC
D gene: TRBD1; J gene: TRBJ2-5; V gene: TRBV18; clone size: NA; CDR3 protein: CASSPGTDRETQYF; CDR3 DNA: TGTGCCAGCTCACCAGGGACAGATAGAGAGACCCAGTACTTC
D gene: NA; J gene: TRBJ2-7; V gene: TRBV25-1; clone size: NA; CDR3 protein: CASSDPLPSYEQYF; CDR3 DNA: TGTGCCAGCAGTGATCCGCTGCCCTCCTACGAGCAGTACTTC